The text below deals with one TCR beta chain. Repertoires were generated with immunoSEQ multiplex PCR, while TCRdb's copy carries only in-frame clones and drops some. The sample carries around 45,000 clones, around 70% recorded once. The sample is drawn from a study of control samples from healthy donors and cancer patients. V lost 3 bases and J lost 5; bases outside the gene matches: 4. Germline CDR1 and CDR2: SGHNT and YYREEE (reference sequence). The CDR3 consists of 16 residues. This TCR was recovered from a male donor with melanoma. This sequence joins TRBV5-4 and TRBJ2-3, with 15 positions matching TRBD2. Sequenced input: formalin-fixed, paraffin-embedded tissue. DNA for the CDR3: TGTGCCAGCAGCTCCCGGACTAGCGGGAGGGGAGATACGCAGTATTTT. It yields the protein CASSSRTSGRGDTQYF. Full variable domain (rest looked up from reference TRBV5-4 and TRBJ2-3): ETGVTQSPTHLIKTRGQQVTLRCSSQSGHNTVSWYQQALGQGPQFIFQYYREEENGRGNFPPRFSGLQFPNYSSELNVNALELDDSALYLCASSSRTSGRGDTQYFGPGTRLTVL.